This TCR beta chain was retrieved from a study of blood T cell repertoires in COVID-19. The study recruited people aged 18 to 89 years across approximately 25 US areas. In assigning cohorts, the study relied on participant-reported clinical history. Among Cohort 3 donors, those recovered had two negative PCRs, clearance, or symptom resolution. The germline V gene encodes CDR1 MNHEY and CDR2 SMNVEV (reference sequence). Trimming took 2 bases from V and 5 from J, leaving 24 bases between them. This CDR3 has 18 residues. In the original processing: Cell counts per sample came from amplifying reference gene primers. Data came from immunoSEQ multiplex PCR; TCRdb stores just in-frame clones and leaves some out. V and J calls and clone size are copied from that table; D and trimming were computed from the DNA. The top ten hold roughly 1.2% of the sample, which has more than 300,000 clones, 85% to 90% seen once.

Source material: PBMCs or T cells enriched from blood (not recorded which). The clonotype comes from a woman younger than 35 who had recovered from COVID-19. The J gene is TRBJ1-1, the V gene TRBV27, with D perhaps TRBD1 (5 bases). The CDR3 loop reads CASSLASPFGGTITEAFF. The CDR3, as DNA: TGTGCCAGCAGTTTAGCTTCTCCGTTTGGGGGGACCATTACTGAAGCTTTCTTT.